The T cell receptor beta chain described here comes from a study of PD-1 blockade in classical Hodgkin lymphoma. Comments on this clone: Its antigen is not known.

Every single patient, without exception, relapsed after autologous stem cell transplantation, and brentuximab vedotin exposure varied. Study-level results: For complete responders, baseline diversity was comparable to that of newly diagnosed patients.

The germline V gene has CDR1 LNHDA and CDR2 SQIVND (reference sequence). V lost 10 bases, J lost 3 bases, and 19 bases lay in between. This CDR3 region has 14 residues. Assay used: immunoSEQ multiplex PCR; TCRdb lists only in-frame clones, some missing. The table includes under 40,000 clones, about four fifths detected once. Sequenced material: peripheral blood mononuclear cells (PBMCs), taken at baseline. The sequence was collected from a human donor with classical Hodgkin lymphoma. The chain combines TRBV19 with TRBJ2-7; D may be TRBD1 (5 bases). The CDR3 loop is CATSRQPLFYEQYF. CDR3 nucleotides: TGTGCCACCTCGAGACAGCCGTTATTCTACGAGCAGTACTTC.